This entry is about one T cell receptor (beta chain). What antigen it recognizes has not been identified. The record has no base qualities; no much larger clone is one base away. The data are from a study of blood T cell repertoires in COVID-19 (dated by TCRdb to about 2020). Some background on the complete study: Collaborator samples came from the United States, Italy and Spain and covered acute and convalescent phases of COVID-19. The prospective study material was composed of cDNA or gDNA derived from T cells, B-cell-depleted T cells, or PBMCs. The dataset comprised deeply sampled blood TCRbeta repertoires from subjects exposed to, actively infected with, or recovered from COVID-19. Sample metadata almost always included a de-identified subject ID, COVID-19 status, age in years and sex. The samples were drawn from the first 160 participants of the ongoing ImmuneRACE study and from more than 1,000 subjects provided by 6 global collaborators. The repertoires were released in a freely available public database intended as a resource for research on the immune response to SARS-CoV-2. Where HLA class I and class II types were available, the types were taken from metadata supplied by the sample provider, not from assay-based typing.

In Seattle, one collaborating source enrolled patients while the infection was active and tracked those patients longitudinally over the course of disease. Each collaborating institution followed its own protocols to collect whole blood in K2EDTA tubes. Collaborator samples were shipped for TCRbeta analysis as frozen whole blood, isolated PBMCs, or DNA extracted from either sample type. TCRbeta CDR3 regions were amplified from genomic DNA by means of the immunoSEQ Assay, a bias-controlled multiplex PCR. For the original study's pipeline: Nucleated cell counts per sample were estimated from amplification of reference gene primers within the assay. Sequence reads were collapsed and filtered to measure the absolute abundance of every unique TCRbeta CDR3 rearrangement. Productive Simpson clonality was computed per sample as the square root of Simpson's diversity index over productive rearrangements. TCRdb took this table from immuneACCESS and kept in-frame rearrangements with V and J called. Such tables lack part of the clones; where checked against another copy, unresolved V genes explain under half of the gap, and the rest is unexplained. The DNA was the basis for D and trimming; V, J and clone size are from that table. In this sample the table shows some 500,000 clones, around 90% of which occur a single time. Under 8.5% of the sample is held by the ten biggest clonotypes.

The full study reports these points: Clinical and demographic metadata were provided uncurated, with the amount varying by source and participant.

The germline V gene sets CDR1 to MNHEY and CDR2 to SVGAGI. The junction shows trimming of 2 bases on V and 2 bases on J, and the gene matches do not reach 4 bases of it. The CDR3 goes from the cysteine to the phenylalanine over 15 residues. Only CDR3 DNA is held: 45 bases, read in frame from base 1. This receptor was obtained from a woman in her forties or fifties with COVID-19, enrolled during active disease. This chain is built from TRBV6-5 and TRBJ2-7; 9 bases in the junction line up with TRBD1. Sequenced material: peripheral blood. CDR3 protein: CASSYGTGPAYEQYF. The sequence in DNA is TGTGCCAGCAGTTACGGGACAGGGCCCGCCTACGAGCAGTACTTC.